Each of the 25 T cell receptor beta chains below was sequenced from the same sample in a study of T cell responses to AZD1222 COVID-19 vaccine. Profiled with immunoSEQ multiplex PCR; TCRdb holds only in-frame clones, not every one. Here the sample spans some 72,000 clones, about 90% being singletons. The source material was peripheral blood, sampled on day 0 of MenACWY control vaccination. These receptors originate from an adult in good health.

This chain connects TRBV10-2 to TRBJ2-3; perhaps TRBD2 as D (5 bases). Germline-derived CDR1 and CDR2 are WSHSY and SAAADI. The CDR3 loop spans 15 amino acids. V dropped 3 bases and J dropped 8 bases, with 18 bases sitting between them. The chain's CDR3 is CASSDWLAQRSTQYF. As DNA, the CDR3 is TGCGCCAGCAGTGACTGGCTAGCTCAAAGGAGTACGCAGTATTTT.

CDR3 coding DNA: TGTGCCAGCAGTGAGTCAGGCTTCAGCAATCAGCCCCAGCATTTT. Encoded protein: CASSESGFSNQPQHF. V gene TRBV2 combines with J gene TRBJ1-5; D not resolved. The CDR3 covers 15 residues. Germline loops: CDR1 SNHLY, CDR2 FYNNEI. The V gene lost 3 bases and the J gene lost 1 base, with 10 bases spanning the gap.

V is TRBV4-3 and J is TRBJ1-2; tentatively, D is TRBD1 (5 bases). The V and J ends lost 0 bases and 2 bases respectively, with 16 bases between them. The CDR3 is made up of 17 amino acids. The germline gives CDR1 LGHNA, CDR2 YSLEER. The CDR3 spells CASSQDRSGFLNYGYTF. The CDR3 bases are TGCGCCAGCAGCCAAGACAGATCAGGGTTCCTAAACTATGGCTACACCTTC.

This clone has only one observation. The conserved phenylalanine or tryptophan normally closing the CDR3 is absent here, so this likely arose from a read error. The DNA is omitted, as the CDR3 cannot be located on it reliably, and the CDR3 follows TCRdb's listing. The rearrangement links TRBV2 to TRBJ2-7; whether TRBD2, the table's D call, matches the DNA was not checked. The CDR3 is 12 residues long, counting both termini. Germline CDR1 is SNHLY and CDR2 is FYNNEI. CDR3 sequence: CASSLREGAALI.

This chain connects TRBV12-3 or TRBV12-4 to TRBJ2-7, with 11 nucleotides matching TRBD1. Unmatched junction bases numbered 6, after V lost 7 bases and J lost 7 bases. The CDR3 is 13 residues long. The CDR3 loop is CASMGQGVGEQYF. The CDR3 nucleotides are TGTGCCAGCATGGGACAGGGGGTGGGAGAGCAGTACTTC.

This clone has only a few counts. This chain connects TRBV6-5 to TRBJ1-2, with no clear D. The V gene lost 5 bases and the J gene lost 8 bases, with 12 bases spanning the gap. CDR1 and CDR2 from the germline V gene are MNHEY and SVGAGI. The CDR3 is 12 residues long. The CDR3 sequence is CASSRSGEGYTF. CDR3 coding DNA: TGTGCCAGCAGTAGGAGTGGGGAAGGCTACACCTTC.

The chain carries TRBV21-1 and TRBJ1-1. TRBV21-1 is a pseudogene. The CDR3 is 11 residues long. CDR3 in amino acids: CASSKHTEAFF. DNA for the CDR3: TGTGCCAGCAGCAAACACACTGAAGCTTTCTTT.

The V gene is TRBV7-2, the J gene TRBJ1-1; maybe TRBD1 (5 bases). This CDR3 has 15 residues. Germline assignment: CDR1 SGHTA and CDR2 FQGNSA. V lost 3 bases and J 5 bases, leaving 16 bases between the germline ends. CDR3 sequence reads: CASSLGGFARTEAFF. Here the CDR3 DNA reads TGTGCCAGCAGCTTGGGGGGGTTTGCTCGAACTGAAGCTTTCTTT.

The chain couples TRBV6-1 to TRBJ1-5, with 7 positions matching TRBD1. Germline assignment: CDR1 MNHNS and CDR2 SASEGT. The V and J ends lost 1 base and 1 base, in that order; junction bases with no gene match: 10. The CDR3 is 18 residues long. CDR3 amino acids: CASSEGTGSTFSNQPQHF. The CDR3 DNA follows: TGTGCCAGCAGTGAAGGGACAGGATCAACCTTCAGCAATCAGCCCCAGCATTTT.

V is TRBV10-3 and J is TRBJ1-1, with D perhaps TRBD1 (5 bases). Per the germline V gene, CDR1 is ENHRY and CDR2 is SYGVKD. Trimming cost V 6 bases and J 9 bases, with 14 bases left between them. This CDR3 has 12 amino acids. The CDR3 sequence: CAIRNTTGKAFF. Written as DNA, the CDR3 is TGTGCCATCAGGAACACAACAGGTAAAGCTTTCTTT.

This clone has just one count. The CDR3 sequence is CASSLVSRGLETQYF. The CDR3 DNA follows: TGTGCCAGCAGCTTAGTTAGCCGGGGCCTAGAGACCCAGTACTTC. This chain uses TRBV7-2 with TRBJ2-5, with D perhaps matching TRBD1 or TRBD2 (5 bases each). This CDR3 contains 15 residues. With 1 base removed from V and 4 bases from J, the gap between germline ends came to 13 bases. Germline CDR1 reads SGHTA; CDR2 reads FQGNSA.

The CDR3 loop is CASSYGNTEAFF. The CDR3 DNA sequence: TGTGCCAGCAGCTACGGGAACACTGAAGCTTTCTTT. V is TRBV7-2 and J is TRBJ1-1; D unclear. This CDR3 is built from 12 residues. Germline values: CDR1 SGHTA, CDR2 FQGNSA. V lost 4 bases and J 1 base, leaving 4 bases between the germline ends.

The CDR3 region has the DNA TGTGCCAGCAGCAGACAGGGATTGAACACTGAAGCTTTCTTT. Its translation: CASSRQGLNTEAFF. This chain connects TRBV2 to TRBJ1-1, with 7 bases matching TRBD1. Germline values: CDR1 SNHLY, CDR2 FYNNEI. This CDR3 spans 14 amino acids. V lost 6 bases and J lost 0; bases outside the gene matches: 4. Filled out from reference TRBV2 and TRBJ1-1, the complete variable domain reads EPEVTQTPSHQVTQMGQEVILRCVPISNHLYFYWYRQILGQKVEFLVSFYNNEISEKSEIFDDQFSVERPDGSNFTLKIRSTKLEDSAMYFCASSRQGLNTEAFFGQGTRLTVV.

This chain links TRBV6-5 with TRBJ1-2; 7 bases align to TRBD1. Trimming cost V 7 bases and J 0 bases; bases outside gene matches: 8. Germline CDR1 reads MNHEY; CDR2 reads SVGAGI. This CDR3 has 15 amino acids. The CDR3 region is CASTPQGMANYGYTF. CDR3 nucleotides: TGTGCCAGCACCCCACAGGGGATGGCTAACTATGGCTACACCTTC.

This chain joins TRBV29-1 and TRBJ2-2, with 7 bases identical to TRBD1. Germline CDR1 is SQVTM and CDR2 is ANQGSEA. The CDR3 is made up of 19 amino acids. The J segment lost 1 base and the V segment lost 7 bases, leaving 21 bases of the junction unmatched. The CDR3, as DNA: TGCAGCGCCAAAACGGGACAGAGAATACTTAGGATGAACACCGGGGAGCTGTTTTTT. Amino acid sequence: CSAKTGQRILRMNTGELFF.

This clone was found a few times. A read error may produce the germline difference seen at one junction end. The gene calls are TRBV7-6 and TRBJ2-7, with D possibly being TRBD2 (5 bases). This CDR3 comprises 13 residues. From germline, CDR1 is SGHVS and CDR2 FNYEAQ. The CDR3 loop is CASSLASSYEQYF. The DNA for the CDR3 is TGTGCCAGCAGTTTAGCGAGCTCCTACGAGCAGTACTTC.

CDR3 residues: CASSQAGTATNEKLFF. The CDR3 nucleotides are TGTGCCAGCAGCCAAGCGGGGACAGCAACTAATGAAAAACTGTTTTTT. The rearrangement links TRBV3-1 (or the pseudogene TRBV3-2) to TRBJ1-4; TRBD1 matches 7 bases. CDR1 LGHDT and CDR2 YNNKEL come from the germline V gene (reference sequence). The CDR3 is 16 residues long. V trimming: 1 base; J trimming: 0 bases; junction bases outside the gene matches: 2.

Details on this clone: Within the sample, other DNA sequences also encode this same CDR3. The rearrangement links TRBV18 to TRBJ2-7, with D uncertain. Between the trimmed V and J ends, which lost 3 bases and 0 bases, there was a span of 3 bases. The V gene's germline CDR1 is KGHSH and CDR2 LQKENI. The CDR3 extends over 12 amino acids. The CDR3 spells CASSPSSYEQYF. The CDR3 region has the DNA TGTGCCAGCTCACCTAGCTCCTACGAGCAGTACTTC.

CDR3 nucleotide sequence: TGCAGCGCTACAGGAATGAACACTGAAGCTTTCTTT. Its translation is CSATGMNTEAFF. This rearrangement joins TRBV29-1 to TRBJ1-1; possible D gene TRBD1, 5 bases. Per the germline V gene, CDR1 is SQVTM and CDR2 is ANQGSEA. The CDR3 is 12 amino acids. Trimming removed 7 bases at V and 0 bases at J, with 9 bases between.

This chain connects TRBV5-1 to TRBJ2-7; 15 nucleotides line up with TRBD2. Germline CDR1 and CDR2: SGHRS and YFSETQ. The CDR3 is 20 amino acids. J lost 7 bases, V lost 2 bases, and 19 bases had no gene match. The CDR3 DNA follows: TGCGCCAGCAGCTTAGGGCAGGGGGCCGGACTAGCGGGAGGGCCGCGGGAGCAGTACTTC. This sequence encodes CASSLGQGAGLAGGPREQYF.

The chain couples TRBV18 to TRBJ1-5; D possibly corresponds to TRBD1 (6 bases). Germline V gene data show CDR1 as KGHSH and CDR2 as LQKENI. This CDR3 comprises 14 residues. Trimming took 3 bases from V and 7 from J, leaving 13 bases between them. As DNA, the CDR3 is TGTGCCAGCTCACCGGCGGGAGGGGGACAGCCCCAGCATTTT. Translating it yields CASSPAGGGQPQHF.

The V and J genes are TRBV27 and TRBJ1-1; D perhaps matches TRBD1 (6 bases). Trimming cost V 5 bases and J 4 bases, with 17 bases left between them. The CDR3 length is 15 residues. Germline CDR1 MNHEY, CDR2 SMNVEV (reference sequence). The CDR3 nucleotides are TGTGCCAGCAGTACCCAGACAGGCTCCGGCACTGAAGCTTTCTTT. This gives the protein CASSTQTGSGTEAFF.

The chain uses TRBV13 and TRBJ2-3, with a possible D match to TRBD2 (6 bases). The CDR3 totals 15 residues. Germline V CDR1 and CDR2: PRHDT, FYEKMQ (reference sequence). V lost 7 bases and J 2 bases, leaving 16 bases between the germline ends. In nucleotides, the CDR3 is TGTGCCAGCACCGTTAGGGGAGGATACACAGATACGCAGTATTTT. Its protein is CASTVRGGYTDTQYF. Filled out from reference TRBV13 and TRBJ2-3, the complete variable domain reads AAGVIQSPRHLIKEKRETATLKCYPIPRHDTVYWYQQGPGQDPQFLISFYEKMQSDKGSIPDRFSAQQFSDYHSELNMSSLELGDSALYFCASTVRGGYTDTQYFGPGTRLTVL.

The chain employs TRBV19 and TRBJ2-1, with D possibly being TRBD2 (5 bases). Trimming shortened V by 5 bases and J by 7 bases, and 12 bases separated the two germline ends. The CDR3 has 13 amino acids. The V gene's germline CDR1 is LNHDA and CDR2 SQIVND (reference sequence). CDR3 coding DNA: TGTGCCAGTAGTCTCGGCCGCGGGAATGAGCAGTTCTTC. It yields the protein CASSLGRGNEQFF.

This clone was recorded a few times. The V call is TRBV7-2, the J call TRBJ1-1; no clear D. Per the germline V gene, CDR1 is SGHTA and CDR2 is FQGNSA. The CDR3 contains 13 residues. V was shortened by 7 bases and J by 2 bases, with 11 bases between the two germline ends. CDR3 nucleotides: TGTGCCAGCAATAAGTCACCCAACACTGAAGCTTTCTTT. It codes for CASNKSPNTEAFF.